What follows are 16 T cell receptor beta chains derived from one specimen sequenced in a study of blood T cell repertoires in COVID-19. Produced via immunoSEQ multiplex PCR; TCRdb's table is partial and in-frame only. The table shows a few hundred thousand clones, with around 89% occurring only once. Source material: peripheral blood. Receptors were obtained from a woman in her 30s with COVID-19, enrolled during active disease.

Only a few counts were recorded for this clone. The V call is TRBV7-9, the J call TRBJ2-7, with TRBD2 matching over 7 bases. There are 18 residues in the CDR3. Germline-derived CDR1 and CDR2 are SEHNR and FQNEAQ (reference sequence). The V and J ends lost 1 base and 2 bases, in that order; junction bases with no gene match: 14. CDR3 amino acids: CASSLGGRGGYGAYEQYV. CDR3 nucleotide sequence: TGTGCCAGCAGCTTAGGAGGGAGGGGCGGCTACGGAGCCTACGAGCAGTACGTC.

The rearrangement joins TRBV27 to TRBJ1-6; 7 bases match TRBD1. The ends lost 7 bases at V and 0 bases at J; junction bases unmatched: 9. Germline CDR1 is MNHEY and CDR2 is SMNVEV (reference sequence). The CDR3 spans 17 residues. Here the CDR3 DNA reads TGTGCCAGCATCGATACAGGGGCAAGCTCCTATAATTCACCCCTCCACTTT. Translation: CASIDTGASSYNSPLHF.

This chain joins TRBV4-1 and TRBJ1-4, with 8 bases identical to TRBD1. CDR3 length: 18 residues. CDR1 MGHRA and CDR2 YSYEKL come from the germline V gene. The V segment lost 2 bases and the J segment 4 bases; nucleotides outside the gene matches: 12. The CDR3 spells CASSQLETGGLGNEKLFF. In nucleotides, the CDR3 is TGCGCCAGCAGCCAACTCGAAACAGGGGGGCTGGGTAATGAAAAACTGTTTTTT.

The chain links TRBV4-1 to TRBJ1-4; a possible D gene is TRBD1 (5 bases). V was cut by 0 bases and J by 3 bases, with 11 bases left in between. There are 16 residues in the CDR3. Germline lookup yields CDR1 MGHRA and CDR2 YSYEKL. The CDR3 coding sequence is TGCGCCAGCAGCCAAGATCTGGGGCAGCCTAATGAAAAACTGTTTTTT. Its protein is CASSQDLGQPNEKLFF.

This clone has only one observation. The chain employs TRBV7-2 and TRBJ2-5; possible D gene TRBD2, 5 bases. This CDR3 is built from 17 residues. V lost 1 base, J lost 5 bases, and 20 bases lay in between. CDR1 is SGHTA and CDR2 is FQGNSA in the germline V gene. The CDR3 sequence is CASSLVSSRRLGETQYF. The CDR3 DNA is TGTGCCAGCAGCTTAGTTTCCAGCCGGAGGTTGGGCGAGACCCAGTACTTC.

The chain combines TRBV7-2 with TRBJ2-3; D remains ambiguous. V was clipped by 4 bases and J by 3 bases, with 11 bases between them. The CDR3 extends over 14 amino acids. Germline V CDR1 and CDR2: SGHTA, FQGNSA. This CDR3 reads CASSSFLETDTQYF. Written as DNA, the CDR3 is TGTGCCAGCAGCTCGTTTCTGGAGACAGATACGCAGTATTTT. Full variable domain (missing parts from reference TRBV7-2 and TRBJ2-3): GAGVSQSPSNKVTEKGKDVELRCDPISGHTALYWYRQSLGQGLEFLIYFQGNSAPDKSGLPSDRFSAERTGGSVSTLTIQRTQQEDSAVYLCASSSFLETDTQYFGPGTRLTVL.

The CDR3 loop is CASSQDTGQGANEQFF. In DNA, the CDR3 is TGTGCCAGCAGCCAAGATACGGGACAGGGGGCGAATGAGCAGTTCTTC. This chain joins TRBV4-2 and TRBJ2-1, with 12 bases that match TRBD1. Germline assignment: CDR1 LGHNA and CDR2 YNFKEQ. The CDR3 contains 16 residues. V lost 0 bases to trimming and J lost 7 bases; unmatched junction nucleotides: 4.

This chain joins TRBV2 and TRBJ2-7, with TRBD2 identical over 7 bases. Germline CDR1 SNHLY, CDR2 FYNNEI. After removal of 2 bases from V and 6 bases from J, the junction contained 7 bases not matched to a gene. The CDR3 is made up of 14 amino acids. CDR3 loop: CASSERRLAGEQYF. DNA for the CDR3: TGTGCCAGCAGTGAAAGGCGACTAGCAGGCGAGCAGTACTTC.

The rearrangement uses TRBV4-1 and TRBJ2-5; TRBD1 matches 9 bases. Germline V gene lookup returns CDR1 MGHRA and CDR2 YSYEKL. The CDR3 sequence is 16 residues long. V was pared by 0 bases and J by 5 bases, with 7 bases of the junction left unmatched. The CDR3 sequence is CASSQDRTGALETQYF. The DNA of the CDR3 is TGCGCCAGCAGCCAAGATCGGACAGGGGCGCTGGAGACCCAGTACTTC.

Only one count was recorded for this clone. Other nucleotide sequences from this sample produce the same CDR3. The chain is built from TRBV5-1 and TRBJ2-2; 10 nucleotides match TRBD1. Trimming cost V 4 bases and J 2 bases; bases outside gene matches: 5. Germline CDR1 and CDR2: SGHRS and YFSETQ. The CDR3 runs 16 residues. CDR3 DNA sequence: TGCGCCAGCAGCCCCCGGGACAGGGGTAACACCGGGGAGCTGTTTTTT. As protein: CASSPRDRGNTGELFF.

The chain uses TRBV6-5 and TRBJ1-3, with 10 bases aligning to TRBD1. The germline V gene has CDR1 MNHEY and CDR2 SVGAGI. After removal of 4 bases from V and 0 bases from J, the junction contained 0 bases not matched to a gene. The CDR3 extends over 15 amino acids. The CDR3 reads CASSWDRGSGNTIYF. Here the CDR3 DNA reads TGTGCCAGCAGTTGGGACAGGGGCTCTGGAAACACCATATATTTT.

The chain couples TRBV9 to TRBJ1-1; perhaps TRBD1 as D (6 bases). The CDR3 is made up of 14 amino acids. Trimming cost V 0 bases and J 4 bases, with 10 bases left between them. The V gene's germline CDR1 is SGDLS and CDR2 YYNGEE. CDR3 DNA sequence: TGTGCCAGCAGCGTAGAAGGGGGGGCCACTGAAGCTTTCTTT. Protein product: CASSVEGGATEAFF.

The V and J genes are TRBV24-1 and TRBJ2-2; the D gene is possibly TRBD1 (5 bases). Germline assignment: CDR1 KGHDR and CDR2 SFDVKD. The CDR3 is 15 residues long. V shed 10 bases and J shed 0 bases, with 14 bases lying between them. The CDR3 DNA reads as TGTGCCACTTCGTGGGGCAGAACGAACACCGGGGAGCTGTTTTTT. Amino acid sequence: CATSWGRTNTGELFF.

This clone was counted once. This rearrangement joins TRBV4-1 to TRBJ2-2; TRBD2 is a possible D gene (7 bases). The CDR3 has 17 amino acids. Per the germline V gene, CDR1 is MGHRA and CDR2 is YSYEKL. V gave up 1 base and J gave up 10 bases, with 22 bases separating them. The CDR3 here is CASSQGRGGARAEELFF. For the CDR3, the DNA is TGCGCCAGCAGCCAAGGTCGTGGGGGGGCGAGGGCGGAGGAGCTGTTTTTT.

This clone has only a few counts. The rearrangement joins TRBV6-4 to TRBJ2-7; weak D call: TRBD2 (5 bases). V was pared by 2 bases and J by 3 bases, with 14 bases between. This CDR3 contains 15 residues. Germline loops: CDR1 MRHNA, CDR2 SNTAGT. The CDR3 reads CASSDPLGEHYEQYV. CDR3 sequence (DNA): TGTGCCAGCAGTGACCCCTTGGGAGAACACTACGAGCAGTACGTC.

V is TRBV12-5 and J is TRBJ2-1; 9 nucleotides match TRBD2. V was clipped by 1 base and J by 7 bases; unmatched bases: 11. The germline CDR1 and CDR2 sequences are LGHNT and FRNRAP. The CDR3 consists of 17 residues. The CDR3 is CASGLGLAGKIENEQFF. The CDR3 DNA is TGTGCTAGTGGTTTGGGGCTAGCGGGAAAAATTGAGAATGAGCAGTTCTTC.